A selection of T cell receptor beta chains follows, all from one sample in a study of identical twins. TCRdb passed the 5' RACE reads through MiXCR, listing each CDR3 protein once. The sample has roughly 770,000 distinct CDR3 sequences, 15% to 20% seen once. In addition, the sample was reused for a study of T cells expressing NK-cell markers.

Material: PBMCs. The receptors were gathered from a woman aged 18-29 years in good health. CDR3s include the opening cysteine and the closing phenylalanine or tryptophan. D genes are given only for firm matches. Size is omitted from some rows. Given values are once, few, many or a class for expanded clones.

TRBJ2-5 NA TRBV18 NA CASSPSDRKKTQYF TGTGCCAGCTCACCTTCGGACAGAAAGAAGACCCAGTACTTC
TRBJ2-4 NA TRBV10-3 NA CAISGGRGWSDIQYF TGTGCCATCAGCGGGGGCAGGGGATGGTCAGACATTCAGTACTTC
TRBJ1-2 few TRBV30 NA CAWSVSPSQAF TGTGCCTGGAGTGTTAGTCCCTCACAAGCCTTC
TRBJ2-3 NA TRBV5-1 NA CASSVFCRSTDTQYF TGCGCCAGCAGCGTCTTCTGCCGGAGCACAGATACGCAGTATTTT
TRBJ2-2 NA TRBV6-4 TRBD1 CASSEPPPDRGTGELFF TGTGCCAGCAGTGAACCCCCGCCGGACAGGGGGACCGGGGAGCTGTTTTTT
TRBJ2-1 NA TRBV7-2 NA CASSLQGLSTNEQFF TGTGCCAGCAGCTTACAGGGTTTATCTACCAATGAGCAGTTCTTC
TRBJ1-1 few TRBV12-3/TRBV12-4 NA CASSWEGRTEAFF TGTGCCAGCAGTTGGGAAGGGCGCACTGAAGCTTTCTTT
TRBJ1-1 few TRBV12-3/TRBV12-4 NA CASRDSSYEAFF TGTGCCAGCAGGGACAGTTCGTATGAAGCTTTCTTT
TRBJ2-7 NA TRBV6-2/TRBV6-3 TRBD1 CASARTGPYEQYF TGTGCCAGCGCTCGGACAGGTCCCTACGAGCAGTACTTC
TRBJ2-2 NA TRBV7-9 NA CASRVGDSYTGELFF TGTGCCAGCAGGGTTGGGGACTCTTACACCGGGGAGCTGTTTTTT
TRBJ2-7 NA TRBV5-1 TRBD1 CASSPDRSSSYEQYF TGCGCCAGCAGTCCGGACAGGTCGAGCTCCTACGAGCAGTACTTC
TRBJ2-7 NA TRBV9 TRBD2 CASSAGGMWSYEQYF TGTGCCAGCAGCGCCGGGGGGATGTGGTCCTACGAGCAGTACTTC
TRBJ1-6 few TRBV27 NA CASSTLPQGSNSPLHF TGTGCCAGCAGTACCTTACCTCAGGGTTCCAATTCACCCCTCCACTTT
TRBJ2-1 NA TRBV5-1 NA CASSPPGSLRNEQFF TGCGCCAGCAGCCCTCCCGGGAGTCTCAGGAATGAGCAGTTCTTC
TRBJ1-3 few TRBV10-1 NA CASSESAGRSGNTIYF TGCGCCAGCAGTGAGTCGGCAGGTCGCTCTGGAAACACCATATATTTT
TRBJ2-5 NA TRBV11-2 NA CASSLDQGGETQYF TGTGCCAGCAGCTTAGATCAGGGAGGAGAGACCCAGTACTTC
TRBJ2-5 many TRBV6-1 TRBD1 CASIGTGEETQYF TGTGCCAGCATCGGGACAGGGGAAGAGACCCAGTACTTC
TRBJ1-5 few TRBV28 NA CASSPTQGRNQPQHF TGTGCCAGCAGTCCCACCCAAGGGCGCAATCAGCCCCAGCATTTT
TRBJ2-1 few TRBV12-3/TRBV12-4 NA CASSKNEQFF TGTGCCAGCAGTAAAAATGAGCAGTTCTTC
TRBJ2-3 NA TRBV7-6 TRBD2 CASVRRAGFTDTQYF TGTGCCAGCGTTCGTCGAGCGGGATTCACAGATACGCAGTATTTT
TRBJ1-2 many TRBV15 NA CATSRDSYGYTF TGTGCCACCAGCAGGGACAGCTATGGCTACACCTTC
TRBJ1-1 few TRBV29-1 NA CSVEEGVNTEAFF TGCAGCGTTGAAGAGGGGGTGAACACTGAAGCTTTCTTT
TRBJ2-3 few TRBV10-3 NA CAISEAKSGPDTQYF TGTGCCATCAGTGAAGCTAAGAGTGGCCCAGATACGCAGTATTTT
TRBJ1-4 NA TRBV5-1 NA CASRTSGTGNEKLFF TGCGCCAGCAGGACTTCCGGGACTGGTAATGAAAAACTGTTTTTT
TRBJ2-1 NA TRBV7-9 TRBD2 CASSPGGTTYNEQFF TGTGCCAGCAGCCCGGGGGGGACTACGTACAATGAGCAGTTCTTC